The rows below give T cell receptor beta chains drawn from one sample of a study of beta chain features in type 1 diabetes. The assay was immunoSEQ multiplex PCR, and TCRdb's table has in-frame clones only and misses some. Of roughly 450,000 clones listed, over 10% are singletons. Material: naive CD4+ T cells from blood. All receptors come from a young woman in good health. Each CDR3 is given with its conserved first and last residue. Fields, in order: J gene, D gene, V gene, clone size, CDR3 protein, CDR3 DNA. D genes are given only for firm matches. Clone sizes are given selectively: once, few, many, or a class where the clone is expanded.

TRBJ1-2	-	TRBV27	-	CASSRGLTPNGYTF	TGTGCCAGCAGCCGAGGTCTTACACCCAATGGCTACACCTTC
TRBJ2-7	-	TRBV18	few	CASSPRPGGEQYF	TGTGCCAGCTCACCAAGGCCAGGCGGCGAGCAGTACTTC
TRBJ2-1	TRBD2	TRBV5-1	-	CASSRLAGGNEQFF	TGCGCCAGCAGCCGACTAGCGGGAGGCAATGAGCAGTTCTTC
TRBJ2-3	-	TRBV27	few	CASSLNSVTDTQYF	TGTGCCAGCAGTTTAAATAGTGTCACAGATACGCAGTATTTT
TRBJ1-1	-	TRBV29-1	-	CSVEARGLNTEAFF	TGCAGCGTTGAGGCCAGGGGATTGAACACTGAAGCTTTCTTT
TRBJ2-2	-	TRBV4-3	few	CASSQDPRGNTGELFF	TGCGCCAGCAGCCAAGATCCGAGGGGAAACACCGGGGAGCTGTTTTTT
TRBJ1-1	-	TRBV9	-	CASSVASNTEAFF	TGTGCCAGCAGCGTAGCTTCGAACACTGAAGCTTTCTTT
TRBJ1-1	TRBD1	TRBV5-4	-	CASSSDRLNTEAFF	TGTGCCAGCAGCTCGGACAGGCTGAACACTGAAGCTTTCTTT
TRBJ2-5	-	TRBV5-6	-	CASSLLWAGEQETQYF	TGTGCCAGCAGCTTGTTGTGGGCGGGCGAGCAAGAGACCCAGTACTTC
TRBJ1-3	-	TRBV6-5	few	CASVGRDSGNTIYF	TGTGCCAGCGTTGGACGGGACTCTGGAAACACCATATATTTT
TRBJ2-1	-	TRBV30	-	CAWTERYNEQFF	TGTGCCTGGACAGAAAGGTATAATGAGCAGTTCTTC
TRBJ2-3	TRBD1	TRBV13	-	CASSLVGGATDTQYF	TGTGCCAGCAGCTTAGTAGGGGGCGCGACAGATACGCAGTATTTT
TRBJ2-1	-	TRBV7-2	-	CASSFPRGGANNEQFF	TGTGCCAGCAGCTTCCCCCGAGGCGGGGCTAACAATGAGCAGTTCTTC
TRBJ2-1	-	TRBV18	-	CASSPLDSSRYNEQFF	TGTGCCAGCTCACCTCTCGACAGTTCCCGGTACAATGAGCAGTTCTTC
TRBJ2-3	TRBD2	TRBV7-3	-	CASSHLAGNTDTQYF	TGTGCCAGCAGCCATTTAGCGGGAAACACAGATACGCAGTATTTT
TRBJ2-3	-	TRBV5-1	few	CASSLDSSATDTQYF	TGCGCCAGCAGCTTGGACAGTTCCGCGACAGATACGCAGTATTTT
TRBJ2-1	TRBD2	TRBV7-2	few	CASSLPLRGGRSYNEQFF	TGTGCCAGCAGCCTCCCGTTGCGCGGGGGGCGATCCTACAATGAGCAGTTCTTC
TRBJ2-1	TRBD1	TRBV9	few	CASSAGGQGYNEQFF	TGTGCCAGCAGCGCAGGTGGACAGGGCTACAATGAGCAGTTCTTC
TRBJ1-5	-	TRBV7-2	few	CASSLAGQPQHF	TGTGCCAGCAGCCTAGCGGGACAGCCCCAGCATTTT
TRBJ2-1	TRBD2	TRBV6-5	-	CASSYNTKPGLAEQFF	TGTGCCAGCAGTTACAATACTAAACCGGGACTAGCGGAGCAGTTCTTC
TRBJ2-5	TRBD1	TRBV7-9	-	CASSLKGADQETQYF	TGTGCCAGCAGCTTAAAGGGGGCAGATCAAGAGACCCAGTACTTC
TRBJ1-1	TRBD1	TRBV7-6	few	CASSTTSGGTEAFF	TGTGCCAGCAGCACCACCTCAGGGGGCACTGAAGCTTTCTTT
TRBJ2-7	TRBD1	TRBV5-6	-	CASSWAGTGAYEQYF	TGTGCCAGCAGCTGGGCCGGGACAGGGGCCTACGAGCAGTACTTC
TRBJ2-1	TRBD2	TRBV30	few	CAWSKWRTSGYYNEQFF	TGTGCCTGGAGTAAATGGAGGACTAGCGGATACTACAATGAGCAGTTCTTC
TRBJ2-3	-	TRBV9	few	CASSVALDTQYF	TGTGCCAGCAGCGTAGCTTTGGATACGCAGTATTTT
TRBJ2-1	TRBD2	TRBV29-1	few	CSAKGSGDSYNEQFF	TGCAGCGCCAAGGGTAGCGGGGACTCCTACAATGAGCAGTTCTTC
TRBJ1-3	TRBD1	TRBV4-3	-	CASSPYWTGTNTIYF	TGCGCCAGCAGCCCTTACTGGACAGGGACGAACACCATATATTTT
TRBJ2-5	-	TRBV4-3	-	CASSQALGETQYF	TGCGCCAGCAGCCAAGCCCTCGGAGAGACCCAGTACTTC
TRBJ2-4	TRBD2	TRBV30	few	CAWRTSGSKNIQYF	TGTGCCTGGAGAACCAGCGGGAGCAAAAACATTCAGTACTTC
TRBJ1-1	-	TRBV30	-	CAWSVRGSTEAFF	TGTGCCTGGAGTGTACGGGGGAGCACTGAAGCTTTCTTT
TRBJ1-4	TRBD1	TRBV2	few	CASTGQGTANEKLFF	TGTGCCAGTACGGGACAGGGGACGGCTAATGAAAAACTGTTTTTT
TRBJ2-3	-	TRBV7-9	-	CASSLVSDTQYF	TGTGCCAGCAGCTTGGTATCAGATACGCAGTATTTT
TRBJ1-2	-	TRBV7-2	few	CASSRPGSHGYTF	TGTGCCAGCAGTCGTCCAGGGAGTCATGGCTACACCTTC
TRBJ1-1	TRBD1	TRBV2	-	CASKTGTGSITEAFF	TGTGCCAGCAAGACGGGGACAGGGAGTATCACTGAAGCTTTCTTT
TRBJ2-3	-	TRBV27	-	CASSLLAGRISTDTQYF	TGTGCCAGCAGTTTACTGGCAGGGCGAATCAGCACAGATACGCAGTATTTT
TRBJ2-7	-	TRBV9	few	CASSVGGGPPYEQYF	TGTGCCAGCAGCGTAGGTGGGGGACCGCCCTACGAGCAGTACTTC
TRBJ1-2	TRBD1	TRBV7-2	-	CASSLGQGNYGYTF	TGTGCCAGCAGCTTAGGACAGGGTAACTATGGCTACACCTTC
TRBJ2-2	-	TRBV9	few	CASSVAGSVAGELFF	TGTGCCAGCAGCGTAGCTGGATCGGTCGCCGGGGAGCTGTTTTTT
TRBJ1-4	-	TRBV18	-	CASSPGQTNEKLFF	TGTGCCAGCTCACCGGGACAAACTAATGAAAAACTGTTTTTT
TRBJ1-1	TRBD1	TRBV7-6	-	CASSRFAGGMNTEAFF	TGTGCCAGCAGCCGCTTTGCAGGGGGAATGAACACTGAAGCTTTCTTT
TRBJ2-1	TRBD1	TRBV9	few	CASSAQRGTGGYNEQFF	TGTGCCAGCAGCGCCCAGAGGGGGACAGGGGGATACAATGAGCAGTTCTTC
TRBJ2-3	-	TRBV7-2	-	CASSLSRATDTQYF	TGTGCCAGCAGCTTAAGTAGGGCCACAGATACGCAGTATTTT
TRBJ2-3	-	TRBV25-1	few	CASSEYGWGTDTQYF	TGTGCCAGCAGTGAGTATGGTTGGGGCACAGATACGCAGTATTTT
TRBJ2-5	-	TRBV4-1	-	CASSQASVGTQYF	TGCGCCAGCAGCCAAGCCTCGGTGGGGACCCAGTACTTC
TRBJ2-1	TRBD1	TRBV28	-	CASSFSGTGRSEQFF	TGTGCCAGCAGTTTTTCCGGGACAGGGCGCAGTGAGCAGTTCTTC
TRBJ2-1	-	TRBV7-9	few	CASSPNQSPRLFF	TGTGCCAGCAGCCCTAATCAGTCCCCACGCCTGTTCTTC
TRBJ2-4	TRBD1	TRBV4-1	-	CASSQAKGQDLLAKNIQYF	TGCGCCAGCAGCCAGGCAAAGGGACAGGATCTACTAGCCAAAAACATTCAGTACTTC
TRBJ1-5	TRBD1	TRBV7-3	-	CASSLTTGGAGQPQHF	TGTGCCAGCAGCTTAACTACAGGGGGCGCGGGGCAGCCCCAGCATTTT
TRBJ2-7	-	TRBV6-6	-	CASSYSIGHEQYF	TGTGCCAGCAGTTACTCGATTGGTCACGAGCAGTACTTC
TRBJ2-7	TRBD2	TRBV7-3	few	CASSSAGGTFYEQYF	TGTGCCAGCAGCTCAGCGGGAGGGACTTTCTACGAGCAGTACTTC
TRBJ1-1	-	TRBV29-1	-	CSAKQGQPNTEAFF	TGCAGCGCTAAACAAGGACAGCCGAACACTGAAGCTTTCTTT
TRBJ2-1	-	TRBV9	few	CASSRTSSSYNEQFF	TGTGCCAGCAGCCGTACTAGTAGCTCCTACAATGAGCAGTTCTTC
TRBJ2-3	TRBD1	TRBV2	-	CASRGTGGVADTQYF	TGTGCCAGCAGGGGAACAGGGGGCGTCGCAGATACGCAGTATTTT